Below, 16 T cell receptor beta chains from the same sample are listed, as sequenced in a study of cytomegalovirus exposure and HLA in healthy donors. The PCR made use of 60 Vbeta and 13 Jbeta primers. Data came from immunoSEQ multiplex PCR; TCRdb stores just in-frame clones and leaves some out. The sample includes under 200,000 clones, 70% to 80% of them seen just once. Sequencing used PBMCs. The receptors originated from a woman aged 40 to 50 in good health and CMV-seronegative.

The chain carries TRBV7-9 and TRBJ1-1, with TRBD1 matching 7 bases. This CDR3 region has 13 residues. V dropped 7 bases and J dropped 6; count of bases not matched to a gene: 8. In germline, CDR1 is SEHNR, CDR2 FQNEAQ (reference sequence). CDR3 residues: CASIYPQGSEAFF. The CDR3 bases are TGTGCCAGCATCTATCCACAGGGGTCTGAAGCTTTCTTT.

This chain connects TRBV27 to TRBJ2-5, with 8 bases matching TRBD1. This CDR3 is built from 12 residues. With 6 bases clipped from V and 9 bases from J, the junction kept 6 bases outside the gene matches. Germline V CDR1 and CDR2: MNHEY, SMNVEV (reference sequence). CDR3 loop: CASSRDRLAQYF. The CDR3 DNA follows: TGTGCCAGCAGCCGGGACAGGTTGGCCCAGTACTTC.

J is TRBJ2-3 and V is TRBV9, with a tentative D call TRBD2 (5 bases). Germline lookup yields CDR1 SGDLS and CDR2 YYNGEE. V was shortened by 0 bases and J by 4 bases, with 15 bases between the two germline ends. The CDR3 runs 16 residues. The CDR3 is CASSVDAGRRADTQYF. The DNA for the CDR3 is TGTGCCAGCAGCGTAGATGCGGGCCGCCGCGCAGATACGCAGTATTTT.

The chain combines TRBV10-3 with TRBJ1-1; D gene ambiguous. CDR1 is ENHRY, CDR2 SYGVKD, per germline. CDR3 length equals 15 residues. Trimming took 4 bases from V and 1 from J, leaving 13 bases between them. CDR3: CAISVLHSGNTEAFF. The CDR3 DNA follows: TGTGCCATCAGTGTTTTACACTCGGGGAACACTGAAGCTTTCTTT.

This clone was seen only a few times. The chain has TRBV4-1 and TRBJ1-2; D is undetermined. In germline, CDR1 is MGHRA, CDR2 YSYEKL. Deletions cut 1 base from V and 2 bases from J, with 11 bases between. This CDR3 has 15 amino acids. The CDR3 protein is CASSQVRSGNYGYTF. The CDR3 DNA sequence: TGCGCCAGCAGCCAAGTCAGATCGGGGAACTATGGCTACACCTTC.

The rearrangement links TRBV25-1 to TRBJ2-5, with D possibly matching TRBD1 (5 bases). In germline, CDR1 is MGHDK, CDR2 SYGVNS. The CDR3 sequence is 12 residues long. With 5 bases removed from V and 7 bases from J, the gap between germline ends came to 11 bases. In DNA, the CDR3 is TGTGCCAGCAGTACTGGGGCCGGGACCCAGTACTTC. This encodes CASSTGAGTQYF.

At least ten counts were recorded for this clone. This sequence joins TRBV6-6 and TRBJ1-1; 7 bases fit TRBD1. The CDR3 totals 14 residues. V dropped 6 bases and J dropped 6; count of bases not matched to a gene: 10. The germline V gene has CDR1 MNHNY and CDR2 SVGAGI (reference sequence). CDR3 in amino acids: CASSQGTAAPEAFF. As DNA, the CDR3 is TGTGCCAGCAGCCAAGGGACAGCAGCTCCTGAAGCTTTCTTT.

This sequence joins TRBV5-6 and TRBJ2-1; D possibly corresponds to TRBD2 (6 bases). The CDR3 contains 14 residues. V lost 1 base to trimming and J lost 5 bases, with 10 bases between them. Germline CDR1 SGHDT, CDR2 YYEEEE. CDR3: CASSLTSLNNEQFF. For the CDR3, the DNA is TGTGCCAGCAGCTTGACTAGCCTGAACAATGAGCAGTTCTTC. The variable domain in full, completed from reference TRBV5-6 and TRBJ2-1, reads DAGVTQSPTHLIKTRGQQVTLRCSPKSGHDTVSWYQQALGQGPQFIFQYYEEEERQRGNFPDRFSGHQFPNYSSELNVNALLLGDSALYLCASSLTSLNNEQFFGPGTRLTVL.

The chain combines TRBV30 with TRBJ2-7; D remains unclear. The CDR3 has 14 amino acids. Per germline, CDR1 GTSNPN and CDR2 SVGIG (reference sequence). With 4 bases removed from V and 0 bases from J, the gap between germline ends came to 13 bases. The CDR3 coding sequence is TGTGCCTGGATCCCCAACGCCGGCTCCTACGAGCAGTACTTC. The encoded protein is CAWIPNAGSYEQYF.

The genes are TRBV5-4 and TRBJ1-1; D is ambiguous. This CDR3 contains 14 residues. Germline CDR1 and CDR2: SGHNT and YYREEE (reference sequence). Trimming removed 0 bases from V and 0 bases from J, with 6 bases in between. The CDR3: CASSLGLMNTEAFF. CDR3 nucleotides: TGTGCCAGCAGCTTGGGGCTGATGAACACTGAAGCTTTCTTT.

The chain recombines TRBV19 with TRBJ2-5; unclear D gene. V was shortened by 1 base and J by 2 bases, with 8 bases between the two germline ends. The CDR3 runs 14 residues. Germline V gene lookup returns CDR1 LNHDA and CDR2 SQIVND (reference sequence). The CDR3 DNA reads as TGTGCCAGTAGTATAGGGCCCACGCAAGAGACCCAGTACTTC. The encoded protein is CASSIGPTQETQYF.

This clone has more than one count but fewer than ten. The rearrangement uses TRBV9 and TRBJ1-1; 11 bases are a match to TRBD1. The ends lost 2 bases at V and 5 bases at J; junction bases unmatched: 5. The CDR3 is made up of 15 amino acids. Germline V CDR1 and CDR2: SGDLS, YYNGEE. The CDR3 nucleotides read TGTGCCAGCAGCGTTGGACAGGGGGCGGGTACTGAAGCTTTCTTT. This translates into CASSVGQGAGTEAFF.

The V gene is TRBV6-1, the J gene TRBJ1-3; a weak D match, TRBD1 (6 bases). Germline lookup yields CDR1 MNHNS and CDR2 SASEGT. CDR3 length equals 15 residues. V was trimmed by 2 bases and J by 1 base, leaving 9 bases between them. In DNA, the CDR3 is TGTGCCAGCAGTGAAAACAGGGAGTCTGGAAACACCATATATTTT. Its protein product is CASSENRESGNTIYF.

The chain recombines TRBV5-1 with TRBJ2-7, with a tentative D call TRBD1 (5 bases). Germline V gene lookup returns CDR1 SGHRS and CDR2 YFSETQ. Trimming left V 1 base short and J 2 bases short, with 16 bases between. This CDR3 spans 16 amino acids. Here the CDR3 DNA reads TGCGCCAGCAGCTTGAATATCCAGGGAAACACCTACGAGCAGTACTTC. Its protein is CASSLNIQGNTYEQYF.

The V and J genes are TRBV7-9 and TRBJ1-6; possibly TRBD1 for D (6 bases). Germline V gene sequence: CDR1 SEHNR, CDR2 FQNEAQ (reference sequence). The length of the CDR3 is 16 residues. Trimming took 3 bases from V and 8 from J, leaving 17 bases between them. The CDR3 here is CASSLGWGSGDSPLHF. In DNA, the CDR3 is TGTGCCAGCAGCTTGGGATGGGGGTCAGGGGATTCACCCCTCCACTTT.

This clone was observed once. The DNA for the CDR3 is TGTGCCAGCCTAGCGGGACCACCCTACGAGCAGTACTTC. Translation gives CASLAGPPYEQYF. The chain has TRBV6-1 and TRBJ2-5, with 9 positions matching TRBD2. The J call may be faulty, since TRBJ2-7 better matches the DNA end. Germline V gene data show CDR1 as MNHNS and CDR2 as SASEGT. This CDR3 has 13 amino acids.